Listed below are T cell receptor beta chains from one sample, sequenced in a study of T cells after yellow fever vaccination. Via MiXCR, TCRdb re-called the 5' RACE reads, giving one row per CDR3 protein. The sample holds around 360,000 distinct CDR3 sequences, under 14% seen once. Source: PBMCs, taken on the day of the first yellow fever vaccination. These receptors were collected from a man aged 18 to 35 who received the YFV17D yellow fever vaccine. The CDR3 runs from the conserved cysteine through the conserved F or W. The D gene is left open where the match is weak. Only part of the rows carry a size: once, few, many, or a class if the clone is expanded.

TRBJ2-4	TRBD1	TRBV4-2	.	CASSQWQGARTAKNIQYF	TGTGCCAGCAGCCAGTGGCAGGGGGCGCGTACTGCCAAAAACATTCAGTACTTC
TRBJ2-1	.	TRBV19	once	CASSIAVTGSSYNEQFF	TGTGCCAGTAGTATAGCGGTAACAGGGAGCTCCTACAATGAGCAGTTCTTC
TRBJ2-3	TRBD2	TRBV5-1	.	CASTYSGGASDTQYF	TGCGCCAGCACCTATAGCGGGGGGGCCTCGGATACGCAGTATTTT
TRBJ1-2	.	TRBV7-2	few	CASSPWTNNYGYTF	TGTGCCAGCAGTCCCTGGACCAATAACTATGGCTACACCTTC
TRBJ2-7	TRBD2	TRBV7-2	.	CASILSGGASYEQYF	TGTGCCAGCATTCTCAGCGGGGGGGCCTCCTACGAGCAGTACTTC
TRBJ2-1	TRBD1	TRBV2	many	CASRPRDRSHNEQFF	TGTGCCAGCAGGCCCCGGGACAGGAGCCACAATGAGCAGTTCTTC
TRBJ1-1	.	TRBV7-2	few	CASSPAQGFTEAFF	TGTGCCAGCAGCCCAGCGCAGGGTTTTACTGAAGCTTTCTTT
TRBJ2-4	.	TRBV29-1	.	CSVEVGDKNIQYF	TGCAGCGTTGAAGTGGGGGACAAAAACATTCAGTACTTC
TRBJ1-2	TRBD1	TRBV11-2	few	CASRSRDRGLGSGYTF	TGTGCCAGCAGATCCCGGGACAGGGGCCTGGGTAGCGGCTACACCTTC
TRBJ2-3	.	TRBV3-1	few	CASSHTGTDTQYF	TGTGCCAGCAGCCATACAGGGACAGATACGCAGTATTTT
TRBJ2-1	.	TRBV20-1	few	CSARVQSNEQFF	TGCAGTGCTAGAGTTCAGAGTAATGAGCAGTTCTTC
TRBJ2-7	.	TRBV6-2/TRBV6-3	.	CASRATGTASYEQYF	TGTGCCAGCAGGGCAACCGGGACCGCTTCCTACGAGCAGTACTTC
TRBJ2-5	.	TRBV3-1	few	CASSQDTGIQETQYF	TGTGCCAGCAGCCAAGATACAGGAATCCAAGAGACCCAGTACTTC
TRBJ2-2	TRBD2	TRBV9	many	CASSVSGGAGELFF	TGTGCCAGCAGCGTGAGCGGGGGGGCCGGGGAGCTGTTTTTT
TRBJ2-3	.	TRBV7-2	.	CASSRRNPDTQYF	TGTGCCAGCAGCCGCAGAAACCCAGATACGCAGTATTTT
TRBJ2-3	TRBD2	TRBV4-3	few	CASSQDMTSGGSDTQYF	TGCGCCAGCAGCCAAGATATGACTAGCGGGGGGTCAGATACGCAGTATTTT
TRBJ2-1	TRBD2	TRBV23-1	many	CASSPSGGEDNEQFF	TGCGCCAGCAGCCCGAGCGGGGGTGAGGACAATGAGCAGTTCTTC
TRBJ1-3	.	TRBV4-3	many	CASSQEGNTIYF	TGCGCCAGCAGCCAAGAAGGAAACACCATATATTTT
TRBJ2-3	.	TRBV20-1	.	CSAFPSTGRTDTQYF	TGCAGTGCTTTCCCTTCGACAGGTCGCACAGATACGCAGTATTTT
TRBJ2-6	.	TRBV7-9	few	CASSPTSGANVLTF	TGTGCCAGCAGCCCTACCTCTGGGGCCAACGTCCTGACTTTC
TRBJ2-1	.	TRBV7-3	.	CASSLTYGGGLNEQFF	TGTGCCAGCAGCTTAACGTATGGGGGGGGGCTCAATGAGCAGTTCTTC
TRBJ2-1	TRBD2	TRBV5-1	few	CASSLSLAGGRLSYNEQFF	TGCGCCAGCAGCTTGTCCCTAGCGGGGGGGCGGTTATCCTACAATGAGCAGTTCTTC
TRBJ2-3	.	TRBV5-1	few	CASSLSRLVDTQYF	TGCGCCAGCAGCTTATCACGACTGGTAGATACGCAGTATTTT
TRBJ2-1	.	TRBV5-1	once	CASSSQAAVGNEQFF	TGCGCCAGCAGCTCCCAGGCGGCGGTAGGGAATGAGCAGTTCTTC
TRBJ2-7	.	TRBV12-3/TRBV12-4	.	CASSLLAGQNEQYF	TGTGCCAGCAGTTTATTGGCAGGGCAGAACGAGCAGTACTTC
TRBJ1-4	.	TRBV7-9	.	CASSLLPTGSNEKLFF	TGTGCCAGCAGCTTATTGCCCACAGGGTCTAATGAAAAACTGTTTTTT
TRBJ2-1	.	TRBV5-1	many	CASSQGLASYNEQFF	TGCGCCAGCAGCCAGGGACTTGCCTCCTACAATGAGCAGTTCTTC
TRBJ2-7	.	TRBV7-2	few	CASSLLTGPEKYF	TGTGCCAGCAGCTTACTTACTGGGCCCGAGAAGTACTTC
TRBJ2-6	.	TRBV2	.	CASSDMTAGANVLTF	TGTGCCAGCAGTGATATGACGGCTGGGGCCAACGTCCTGACTTTC
TRBJ1-2	.	TRBV28	few	CASSLRANYGYTF	TGTGCCAGCAGCCTAAGAGCTAACTATGGCTACACCTTC
TRBJ1-4	.	TRBV12-3/TRBV12-4	many	CASSFSGEKLFF	TGTGCCAGCAGTTTTTCGGGAGAAAAACTGTTTTTT
TRBJ2-1	.	TRBV24-1	few	CATSVGREQFF	TGTGCCACCAGTGTTGGTCGGGAGCAGTTCTTC
TRBJ1-2	TRBD1	TRBV5-1	.	CASSWRTGPYGYTF	TGCGCCAGCAGCTGGAGGACAGGTCCCTATGGCTACACCTTC
TRBJ2-1	.	TRBV5-1	few	CASSLGPGAYNEQFF	TGCGCCAGCAGCTTGGGCCCCGGGGCATACAATGAGCAGTTCTTC
TRBJ2-6	.	TRBV29-1	many	CSVERDTDSGANVLTF	TGCAGCGTTGAGAGGGACACTGACTCTGGGGCCAACGTCCTGACTTTC
TRBJ2-3	TRBD2	TRBV18	.	CASSPQRGTDTQYF	TGTGCCAGCTCACCACAGCGGGGTACAGATACGCAGTATTTT
TRBJ2-1	TRBD1	TRBV13	once	CASSLVRDRVYNEQFF	TGTGCCAGCAGCTTGGTCCGGGACAGGGTGTACAATGAGCAGTTCTTC
TRBJ2-1	.	TRBV19	few	CASTPTGSNNEQFF	TGTGCCAGTACCCCGACAGGTTCTAACAATGAGCAGTTCTTC
TRBJ1-5	.	TRBV28	many	CASSLPRWGNQPQHF	TGTGCCAGCAGCCTCCCCCGTTGGGGCAATCAGCCCCAGCATTTT
TRBJ2-5	.	TRBV4-1	.	CASSPRDWEGLATQYF	TGCGCCAGCAGCCCCCGGGACTGGGAAGGCTTAGCGACCCAGTACTTC
TRBJ2-1	.	TRBV10-3	few	CAISSDREDEFF	TGTGCCATCAGCTCCGACAGGGAGGATGAGTTCTTC
TRBJ2-4	TRBD1	TRBV5-6	.	CASSLQGLAKNIQYF	TGTGCCAGCAGCTTACAGGGGCTAGCCAAAAACATTCAGTACTTC
TRBJ2-3	TRBD2	TRBV7-2	.	CASSQGGLGMADTQYF	TGTGCCAGCAGCCAGGGAGGGCTAGGGATGGCAGATACGCAGTATTTT
TRBJ2-7	.	TRBV20-1	few	CSASLLKHSSYEQYF	TGCAGTGCTAGCCTACTGAAGCATAGCTCCTACGAGCAGTACTTC